Following are 19 T cell receptor beta chains from one sample sequenced in a study of blood T cell repertoires in COVID-19. Repertoires were generated with immunoSEQ multiplex PCR, while TCRdb's copy carries only in-frame clones and drops some. This table has some 62,000 clones, 86% appearing once. Sequences were obtained from peripheral blood. Receptor source: a woman aged 80 or over with acute or convalescent COVID-19.

The chain links TRBV30 to TRBJ1-3, with D perhaps matching TRBD1 (5 bases). Germline V gene data show CDR1 as GTSNPN and CDR2 as SVGIG (reference sequence). The CDR3 contains 14 residues. V lost 2 bases, J lost 3 bases, and 11 bases lay in between. This CDR3 reads CAWSRGGSGNTIYF. CDR3 DNA: TGTGCCTGGAGTAGGGGAGGGAGTGGAAACACCATATATTTT.

This rearrangement joins TRBV11-3 to TRBJ1-3; unclear D gene. V was cut by 3 bases and J by 1 base, with 7 bases left in between. The CDR3 is 14 amino acids. Germline V gene lookup returns CDR1 SGHNT and CDR2 YENEEA. The CDR3: CASSLRASGNTIYF. CDR3 bases: TGTGCCAGCAGCTTGAGGGCGTCTGGAAACACCATATATTTT.

The chain has TRBV3-1 (or the pseudogene TRBV3-2) and TRBJ1-5; no clear D. Germline CDR1 and CDR2: LGHDT and YNNKEL (reference sequence). The CDR3 covers 13 residues. Trimming took 2 bases from V and 1 from J, leaving 3 bases between them. The CDR3 spells CASSQSSNQPQHF. For the CDR3, the DNA is TGTGCCAGCAGCCAAAGCAGCAATCAGCCCCAGCATTTT.

The genes are TRBV30 and TRBJ1-6; TRBD1 is a possible D gene (5 bases). The CDR3 sequence is 17 residues long. Looked up from germline, CDR1 is GTSNPN and CDR2 is SVGIG (reference sequence). V was pared by 0 bases and J by 8 bases, with 20 bases between. The CDR3 DNA reads TGTGCCTGGAGTGTACCGTCAGGCGGGGCGCGATATTCACCCCTCCACTTT. It specifies CAWSVPSGGARYSPLHF. The entire variable domain, with the rest obtained from reference TRBV30 and TRBJ1-6, is as follows: SQTIHQWPATLVQPVGSPLSLECTVEGTSNPNLYWYRQAAGRGLQLLFYSVGIGQISSEVPQNLSASRPQDRQFILSSKKLLLSDSGFYLCAWSVPSGGARYSPLHFGNGTRLTVT.

The chain uses TRBV11-2 and TRBJ2-1, with a possible D match to TRBD2 (6 bases). CDR1 is SGHAT, CDR2 FQNNGV, per germline. V was cut by 5 bases and J by 9 bases, with 20 bases left in between. The length of the CDR3 is 15 residues. The CDR3: CASSISGLAVLEQFF. CDR3 in DNA: TGTGCCAGCAGCATAAGCGGTTTAGCGGTCCTTGAGCAGTTCTTC.

The chain uses TRBV27 and TRBJ2-6; D is unclear. V was trimmed by 3 bases and J by 6 bases, leaving 9 bases between them. The CDR3 sequence is 14 residues long. Germline-derived CDR1 and CDR2 are MNHEY and SMNVEV (reference sequence). CDR3 DNA sequence: TGTGCCAGCAGTTTCGACTCGGAGGCCAACGTCCTGACTTTC. Protein: CASSFDSEANVLTF.

This clone was detected only once. The chain employs TRBV12-3 or TRBV12-4 and TRBJ2-3; no reliable D call. Trimming left V 6 bases short and J 2 bases short, with 3 bases between. The CDR3 length is 11 residues. The CDR3 DNA follows: TGTGCCAGCAGACTCACAGATACGCAGTATTTT. Translated: CASRLTDTQYF.

The chain has TRBV3-1 (or the pseudogene TRBV3-2) and TRBJ1-1; 8 nucleotides agree with TRBD1. V shed 1 base, J shed 7 bases, and the junction held 11 bases outside the gene matches. CDR1 is LGHDT, CDR2 YNNKEL, per germline (reference sequence). This CDR3 is built from 16 residues. The CDR3 coding sequence is TGTGCCAGCAGCCAAGGTTCAGGGGGCAGGCCATATGAAGCTTTCTTT. This translates into CASSQGSGGRPYEAFF.

The chain joins TRBV4-3 to TRBJ2-7; 8 bases are a match to TRBD1. With V trimmed by 8 bases and J by 0 bases, 3 bases remained unmatched. This CDR3 is built from 13 residues. Germline lookup yields CDR1 LGHNA and CDR2 YSLEER. CDR3 protein: CASLQGASYEQYF. The CDR3 DNA is TGCGCCAGCTTGCAGGGGGCCTCCTACGAGCAGTACTTC.

The chain couples TRBV5-5 to TRBJ1-2, with 7 bases that match TRBD1. The CDR3 consists of 14 residues. Germline loops: CDR1 SGHKS, CDR2 YYEKEE (reference sequence). With V trimmed by 4 bases and J by 5 bases, 8 bases remained unmatched. The DNA of the CDR3 is TGTGCCAGCAGCCCGGGACAGCCCGTTTATGGCTACACCTTC. It codes for CASSPGQPVYGYTF.

The table lists this clone with a count of one. The CDR3 DNA sequence: TGCGCCAGCAGCCCACAAGACAGGGCCGGGGAGCTGTTTTTT. This sequence encodes CASSPQDRAGELFF. The chain combines TRBV4-3 with TRBJ2-2; 7 bases align to TRBD1. The CDR3 has 14 residues. From germline, CDR1 is LGHNA and CDR2 YSLEER. With 4 bases clipped from V and 6 bases from J, the junction kept 5 bases outside the gene matches.

CDR3 amino acids: CASSLAQGREQFF. CDR3 nucleotides: TGTGCCAGCAGCTTAGCTCAGGGCCGCGAGCAGTTCTTC. The gene calls are TRBV7-2 and TRBJ2-1; tentative D call: TRBD1 (5 bases). Germline V lookup: CDR1 SGHTA, CDR2 FQGNSA. Trimming removed 0 bases from V and 10 bases from J, with 10 bases in between. There are 13 residues in the CDR3. Full variable domain (remainder filled in from reference TRBV7-2 and TRBJ2-1): GAGVSQSPSNKVTEKGKDVELRCDPISGHTALYWYRQSLGQGLEFLIYFQGNSAPDKSGLPSDRFSAERTGGSVSTLTIQRTQQEDSAVYLCASSLAQGREQFFGPGTRLTVL.

This clone appeared a single time. CDR3 in amino acids: CASSSDSTNQPQHF. In DNA, the CDR3 is TGTGCCAGCAGCTCGGACAGTACGAATCAGCCCCAGCATTTT. This chain links TRBV7-8 with TRBJ1-5, with D perhaps TRBD1 (6 bases). CDR3 length: 14 amino acids. Germline assignment: CDR1 SGHVS and CDR2 FQNEAQ. V was pared by 4 bases and J by 4 bases, with 11 bases between.

The chain combines TRBV11-2 with TRBJ2-1; 9 nucleotides agree with TRBD2. The CDR3 is 17 residues long. Trimming took 0 bases from V and 7 from J; bases not matched to a gene: 10. Per the germline V gene, CDR1 is SGHAT and CDR2 is FQNNGV. This CDR3 reads CASSLESWRGGRNEQFF. CDR3 bases: TGTGCCAGCAGCTTAGAGTCCTGGCGGGGGGGGAGGAATGAGCAGTTCTTC.

The chain carries TRBV6-5 and TRBJ2-7; 8 nucleotides line up with TRBD1. The CDR3 has 13 amino acids. Germline loops: CDR1 MNHEY, CDR2 SVGAGI. V shed 6 bases, J shed 6 bases, and the junction held 7 bases outside the gene matches. CDR3 loop: CASRGQGVSEQYF. The CDR3 DNA reads TGTGCCAGCAGAGGACAGGGAGTAAGCGAGCAGTACTTC.

The gene calls are TRBV13 and TRBJ2-2; the match to TRBD1 covers 8 bases. The CDR3 is 16 residues long. The germline CDR1 and CDR2 sequences are PRHDT and FYEKMQ (reference sequence). J was trimmed by 5 bases and V by 1 base; bases with no gene match: 6. The CDR3 DNA reads as TGTGCCAGCAGCTTAGTTTCCCAGGGGGCGACCGGGGAGCTGTTTTTT. It yields the protein CASSLVSQGATGELFF. The full variable domain, in which reference TRBV13 and TRBJ2-2 provide the parts outside the CDR3, is AAGVIQSPRHLIKEKRETATLKCYPIPRHDTVYWYQQGPGQDPQFLISFYEKMQSDKGSIPDRFSAQQFSDYHSELNMSSLELGDSALYFCASSLVSQGATGELFFGEGSRLTVL.

The V call is TRBV3-1 (or the pseudogene TRBV3-2), the J call TRBJ1-1; the D gene is possibly TRBD1 (6 bases). The CDR3 runs 16 residues. Looked up from germline, CDR1 is LGHDT and CDR2 is YNNKEL (reference sequence). V gave up 7 bases and J gave up 4 bases, with 22 bases separating them. The CDR3 DNA reads as TGTGCCAGCACAACCGGGGTAGGGAGGGGGTTCACTGAAGCTTTCTTT. This encodes CASTTGVGRGFTEAFF.

The chain recombines TRBV5-8 with TRBJ2-7, with D possibly being TRBD1 (6 bases). The V gene's germline CDR1 is SGHTS and CDR2 YDEGEE. V lost 4 bases, J lost 3 bases, and 23 bases lay in between. CDR3 length equals 17 residues. CDR3: CASSIQRTAGRLYEQYF. The DNA of the CDR3 is TGTGCCAGCAGCATACAAAGGACAGCCGGGCGGCTCTACGAGCAGTACTTC.

This clone was observed a single time. The gene calls are TRBV12-3 or TRBV12-4 and TRBJ1-1, with 8 bases matching TRBD1. The CDR3 extends over 12 amino acids. The ends lost 6 bases at V and 7 bases at J; junction bases unmatched: 4. The CDR3 coding sequence is TGTGCCAGCAGGGGGACAGGTCGTGAAGCTTTCTTT. Protein sequence: CASRGTGREAFF.